This T cell receptor beta chain was profiled in a study of beta chain features in type 1 diabetes. Investigators reverse transcribed all isolated RNA, so they sequenced expressed TCRB transcripts. TCRdb's copy holds only in-frame clones and misses some; the assay was immunoSEQ multiplex PCR. This sample has hundreds of thousands of clones, with 10% to 15% found just once. V lost 8 bases and J lost 2; bases outside the gene matches: 10. The CDR3 is made up of 17 amino acids. Germline V gene sequence: CDR1 KGHSH, CDR2 LQKENI. The receptor was isolated from a young man in good health. The chain carries TRBV18 and TRBJ1-5; TRBD1 matches 12 bases. Sequencing was performed on naive CD4+ T cells from blood. The CDR3 DNA follows: TGTGCCAGCACCACGGGACAGGGGGCTTCGGGCAATCAGCCCCAGCATTTT. It encodes CASTTGQGASGNQPQHF.